These 6 T cell receptor beta chains share one sample of origin, sequenced in a study of OX40 agonist ivuxolimab in advanced cancers. The table came from immunoSEQ multiplex PCR; TCRdb's copy has only in-frame clones and leaves some out. The repertoire consists of under 50,000 clones, with 65% to 90% occurring once and the leading ten covering 6.5% to 8%. The sequencing used CD4+ or CD8+ T cells sorted from blood, collected in a trial of the OX40 agonist ivuxolimab. The receptor set was obtained from an adult with an advanced solid tumor such as melanoma, head and neck, liver or kidney cancer.

J is TRBJ2-4 and V is TRBV7-9, with unresolved D. Trimming took off 4 bases at V and 0 bases at J, with 7 bases between the two ends. The CDR3 is 14 amino acids. Per germline, CDR1 SEHNR and CDR2 FQNEAQ (reference sequence). The CDR3 bases are TGTGCCAGCAGCTGGGCGAGAGCCAAAAACATTCAGTACTTC. Residues: CASSWARAKNIQYF.

The chain is built from TRBV9 and TRBJ1-2; no firm D call. The V gene lost 2 bases and the J gene lost 2 bases, with 10 bases spanning the gap. Germline V gene sequence: CDR1 SGDLS, CDR2 YYNGEE. This CDR3 contains 14 residues. CDR3 protein: CASSVERTNYGYTF. The CDR3 nucleotides read TGTGCCAGCAGCGTTGAAAGGACCAACTATGGCTACACCTTC. Combining the CDR3 with reference TRBV9 and TRBJ1-2 gives the whole variable domain DSGVTQTPKHLITATGQRVTLRCSPRSGDLSVYWYQQSLDQGLQFLIQYYNGEERAKGNILERFSAQQFPDLHSELNLSSLELGDSALYFCASSVERTNYGYTFGSGTRLTVV.

This sequence joins TRBV7-6 and TRBJ2-5, with D possibly matching TRBD1 (6 bases). V lost 2 bases and J lost 2, with 12 bases in between. The length of the CDR3 is 15 residues. CDR1 is SGHVS and CDR2 is FNYEAQ in the germline V gene. As DNA, the CDR3 is TGTGCCAGCAGCTTAAACGTAAGGGGGCAAGAGACCCAGTACTTC. It translates to CASSLNVRGQETQYF.

The chain is built from TRBV9 and TRBJ2-1; D may match TRBD1 or TRBD2 (5 bases each). The CDR3 consists of 10 residues. Trimming pared 7 bases from V and 7 bases from J, leaving 6 bases between. Germline V gene sequence: CDR1 SGDLS, CDR2 YYNGEE. The CDR3 region is CASGGNEQFF. The CDR3 DNA reads TGTGCCAGCGGGGGTAATGAGCAGTTCTTC.

The genes are TRBV7-9 and TRBJ1-1; D is unclear. Germline CDR1 reads SEHNR; CDR2 reads FQNEAQ (reference sequence). The CDR3 sequence is 14 residues long. Trimming stripped 8 bases from V and 1 base from J, with 14 bases between. The CDR3 region has the DNA TGTGCCAGCGGCGTGGTGGGAGGGAACACTGAAGCTTTCTTT. This encodes CASGVVGGNTEAFF.

CDR3 in amino acids: CSVRHLSSYNEQFF. The CDR3 nucleotides read TGCAGCGTGAGACATCTAAGCTCCTACAATGAGCAGTTCTTC. This chain links TRBV29-1 with TRBJ2-1; D remains unclear. The germline V gene encodes CDR1 SQVTM and CDR2 ANQGSEA. Deletions cut 6 bases from V and 0 bases from J, with 12 bases between. The CDR3 has 14 residues.